This T cell receptor (beta chain) was sequenced during a study of low-dose radiotherapy and immunotherapy resistance in tumors. Looking at the study overall: Every two weeks, one day ahead of radiation and immunotherapy, cyclophosphamide 200 mg/m2 was given (intravenously). Patients received 300 mg of oral aspirin each day across four cycles, commencing on cycle 1 day 1.

Time point meaning: before trial treatment. First-strand cDNA relied on TRAV- and TRBV-specific primers spanning alpha and beta chains. A constant-region primer paired with the V-primer adapter amplified TCRs over roughly 18 PCR cycles. TCRdb independently ran MiXCR on the reads; one entry per CDR3 protein. The data show 100,000 or so distinct CDR3 sequences, with 9.4% seen just once and around 0.97% held by the top ten. There are a few counts of this clonotype. A read error may explain this, as a much larger clone is one base away. The receptor comes from a male donor with prostate cancer. The sequences come from PBMCs, collected before treatment.

CDR3 nucleotide sequence: TGTGCCAGCAGCCGAGGCAGACAGGGGAACTACGAGCAGTACTTC. This translates into CASSRGRQGNYEQYF. The chain joins TRBV7-3 to TRBJ2-7; 8 bases are a match to TRBD1. CDR3 length: 15 amino acids. Germline trimming cut 5 bases from V and 3 bases from J; bases unmatched to any gene: 9. CDR1 is SGHTA and CDR2 is FQGTGA in the germline V gene.